The 10 T cell receptor beta chains presented below share a single source sample, sequenced in a study of blood T cell repertoires in COVID-19. Only in-frame clones appear in the TCRdb table, and some are missing; sequencing was by immunoSEQ multiplex PCR. The sample carries under 200,000 clones, about 90% recorded once. The sample was peripheral blood. The receptors originated from a woman aged 55-69 years with COVID-19, enrolled during active disease.

Only one count was recorded for this clone. The chain links TRBV5-5 to TRBJ1-5; D may be TRBD1 (6 bases). CDR1 SGHKS and CDR2 YYEKEE come from the germline V gene (reference sequence). Between the trimmed V and J ends, which lost 4 bases and 0 bases, there was a span of 11 bases. There are 15 residues in the CDR3. CDR3 nucleotide sequence: TGTGCCAGCAGCCCGGACAGTAATAGCAATCAGCCCCAGCATTTT. Amino acid sequence: CASSPDSNSNQPQHF.

The chain employs TRBV7-2 and TRBJ1-3; D ambiguous. Germline V CDR1 and CDR2: SGHTA, FQGNSA. The CDR3 totals 13 residues. Trimming removed 7 bases from V and 0 bases from J, with 7 bases in between. The chain's CDR3 is CASTLVSGNTIYF. In DNA form, the CDR3 reads TGTGCCAGCACTCTCGTCTCTGGAAACACCATATATTTT.

The gene calls are TRBV20-1 and TRBJ1-4; D is undetermined. Per the germline V gene, CDR1 is DFQATT and CDR2 is SNEGSKA (reference sequence). V lost 3 bases and J lost 0, with 5 bases in between. The CDR3 has 13 amino acids. In nucleotides, the CDR3 is TGCAGTGCTAGTCGTGCAACTAATGAAAAACTGTTTTTT. Translation: CSASRATNEKLFF.

V gene TRBV6-5 combines with J gene TRBJ1-6; no clear D. Trimming took 6 bases from V and 7 from J, leaving 13 bases between them. CDR1 and CDR2 from the germline V gene are MNHEY and SVGAGI. The CDR3 has 14 residues. The CDR3 reads CASSSTSGNSPLHF. The CDR3 DNA reads as TGTGCCAGCAGCTCGACAAGCGGAAATTCACCCCTCCACTTT.

The chain links TRBV11-2 to TRBJ1-6; the D gene is possibly TRBD1 (6 bases). The CDR3 is made up of 15 amino acids. The V end was cut by 1 base, the J end by 6 bases, with 10 bases between. CDR1 is SGHAT, CDR2 FQNNGV, per germline. The CDR3 is CASSLAGVGNSPLHF. In DNA, the CDR3 is TGTGCCAGCAGCTTAGCAGGGGTGGGTAATTCACCCCTCCACTTT.

J is TRBJ1-3 and V is TRBV6-6; possibly TRBD1 for D (5 bases). This CDR3 has 16 amino acids. Trimming removed 4 bases at V and 0 bases at J, with 13 bases between. Germline V gene data show CDR1 as MNHNY and CDR2 as SVGAGI (reference sequence). In DNA form, the CDR3 reads TGTGCCAGCAGTTCCGGGGACTTCACCTCTGGAAACACCATATATTTT. Translated: CASSSGDFTSGNTIYF.

This chain uses TRBV28 with TRBJ2-5, with 9 bases aligning to TRBD1. The CDR3 extends over 14 amino acids. Trimming at V came to 6 bases and at J to 5 bases, leaving 7 bases not matched to a gene. Germline CDR1 and CDR2: MDHEN and SYDVKM. CDR3 amino acids: CASRPQGAGETQYF. The DNA of the CDR3 is TGTGCCAGCAGACCACAGGGGGCGGGGGAGACCCAGTACTTC.

The rearrangement uses TRBV5-4 and TRBJ2-3; unclear D gene. Germline CDR1 and CDR2: SGHNT and YYREEE (reference sequence). The CDR3 extends over 14 amino acids. Trimming took 1 base from V and 4 from J, leaving 10 bases between them. In DNA, the CDR3 is TGTGCCAGCAGCTTGAAAGCTAATGCAGATACGCAGTATTTT. Protein product: CASSLKANADTQYF.

This clone was observed a single time. CDR3 region: CASSTVPQSGVHGNTIYF. The CDR3 coding sequence is TGCGCCAGCAGCACTGTCCCCCAGTCTGGAGTGCACGGAAACACCATATATTTT. The chain links TRBV5-1 to TRBJ1-3; D not resolved. Germline V lookup: CDR1 SGHRS, CDR2 YFSETQ. Trimming cost V 4 bases and J 4 bases, with 24 bases left between them. This CDR3 comprises 18 residues. The full variable domain, in which reference TRBV5-1 and TRBJ1-3 provide the parts outside the CDR3, is KAGVTQTPRYLIKTRGQQVTLSCSPISGHRSVSWYQQTPGQGLQFLFEYFSETQRNKGNFPGRFSGRQFSNSRSEMNVSTLELGDSALYLCASSTVPQSGVHGNTIYFGEGSWLTVV.

Written as DNA, the CDR3 is TGCAGTGCTAGTACACTAGCGGGAGGCTCCTACGAGCAGTACTTC. Its translation is CSASTLAGGSYEQYF. The V call is TRBV20-1, the J call TRBJ2-7; 12 nucleotides line up with TRBD2. The CDR3 sequence is 15 residues long. V trimming: 3 bases; J trimming: 0 bases; junction bases outside the gene matches: 3. CDR1 and CDR2 from the germline V gene are DFQATT and SNEGSKA (reference sequence).